This T cell receptor beta chain is drawn from a study of blood T cell repertoires in COVID-19. Libraries were prepared by immunoSEQ multiplex PCR; TCRdb keeps only in-frame clonotypes and omits some of them. The profile shows some 76,000 clones, about 93% of them singletons. This CDR3 has 12 residues. The germline gives CDR1 MNHEY, CDR2 SVGAGI. V gave up 8 bases and J gave up 4 bases, with 11 bases separating them. Material for sequencing was peripheral blood. The V call is TRBV6-5, the J call TRBJ1-2; D gene ambiguous. This clonotype originated in a human donor in a cohort sampled during active COVID-19. This CDR3 is CASESAGYGYTF. Written as DNA, the CDR3 is TGTGCCAGCGAGTCGGCAGGCTATGGCTACACCTTC.